This T cell receptor (beta chain) was profiled in a study of T cell responses to AZD1222 COVID-19 vaccine. The study, taken as a whole, reports: Only five to seven AZD1222 recipients were seropositive at baseline. The study found vaccine-associated CD4 TCRs spanning spike, dominant at 160-218 and 743-854.

Second-dose timings of about 4 or about 12 weeks were pooled. Some clones are missing from TCRdb's copy, which holds only in-frame ones; the method was immunoSEQ multiplex PCR. Of under 90,000 clones listed, about four fifths are singletons. For this clone: Its matching antigen is unknown.

The CDR3 runs 14 residues. V lost 5 bases to trimming and J lost 4 bases, with 14 bases between them. Germline V lookup: CDR1 MDHEN, CDR2 SYDVKM. This sample comprised peripheral blood, obtained 28 days after the second AZD1222 dose. The rearrangement links TRBV28 to TRBJ1-1, with D hard to call. The receptor's source is an adult who received the AZD1222 COVID-19 vaccine. The CDR3 sequence is CASSDQVFFTEAFF. In DNA, the CDR3 is TGTGCCAGCAGTGACCAAGTGTTTTTCACTGAAGCTTTCTTT.